What follows are 23 T cell receptor beta chains derived from one specimen sequenced in a study of T cells after yellow fever vaccination. Via MiXCR, TCRdb re-called the 5' RACE reads, giving one row per CDR3 protein. The table records under 550,000 distinct CDR3 sequences, 20% to 25% of them present only once. This specimen was PBMCs, taken around 3 weeks after the first yellow fever vaccination. The origin of the receptors is a young man who received the YFV17D yellow fever vaccine.

This clonotype was recorded at least ten times. The V and J genes are TRBV11-2 and TRBJ2-5; a possible D gene is TRBD1 (6 bases). V dropped 0 bases and J dropped 5 bases, with 16 bases sitting between them. Germline V gives CDR1 SGHAT, CDR2 FQNNGV. The CDR3 is 16 amino acids. The CDR3 spells CASSLDLRGSGETQYF. For the CDR3, the DNA is TGTGCCAGCAGCTTAGATCTCAGGGGTTCGGGCGAGACCCAGTACTTC.

V and J are TRBV6-2 or TRBV6-3 and TRBJ2-6; 15 nucleotides line up with TRBD2. J was trimmed by 2 bases and V by 2 bases; bases with no gene match: 1. This CDR3 region has 18 residues. Germline CDR1 MNHEY, CDR2 SVGEGT. CDR3 residues: CASSYGTSGGPGANVLTF. Written as DNA, the CDR3 is TGTGCCAGCAGTTACGGGACTAGCGGGGGGCCTGGGGCCAACGTCCTGACTTTC.

In its sample, this clonotype was seen once. This chain joins TRBV9 and TRBJ1-3, with D possibly being TRBD1 (5 bases). Germline CDR1 is SGDLS and CDR2 is YYNGEE. V gave up 4 bases and J gave up 0 bases, with 14 bases separating them. The CDR3 totals 16 residues. Here the CDR3 DNA reads TGTGCCAGCAGCAAGATGACAGCTAGCTCTGGAAACACCATATATTTT. Protein product: CASSKMTASSGNTIYF.

In its sample, this clonotype was seen a few times. V is TRBV3-1 and J is TRBJ2-5; weak D call: TRBD1 (6 bases). Germline V gene data show CDR1 as LGHDT and CDR2 as YNNKEL (reference sequence). With 1 base removed from V and 1 base from J, the gap between germline ends came to 13 bases. The CDR3 extends over 16 amino acids. In DNA, the CDR3 is TGTGCCAGCAGCCAAGTTTCCAGGGGCTTCCAAGAGACCCAGTACTTC. Protein: CASSQVSRGFQETQYF.

The chain carries TRBV6-1 and TRBJ2-7; TRBD2 is a possible D gene (6 bases). Germline loops: CDR1 MNHNS, CDR2 SASEGT. The CDR3 contains 13 residues. V dropped 4 bases and J dropped 5 bases, with 12 bases sitting between them. CDR3 in amino acids: CASSAQGGNEQYF. In nucleotides, the CDR3 is TGTGCCAGCAGTGCTCAGGGAGGTAACGAGCAGTACTTC.

This chain joins TRBV4-2 and TRBJ1-5; D call uncertain. There are 17 residues in the CDR3. Germline V gene data show CDR1 as LGHNA and CDR2 as YNFKEQ. V shed 1 base and J shed 7 bases, with 20 bases lying between them. The CDR3 protein is CASSQGYSDPLPQPQHF. In nucleotides, the CDR3 is TGTGCCAGCAGCCAAGGTTATTCTGACCCCCTTCCCCAGCCCCAGCATTTT.

The chain uses TRBV4-3 and TRBJ2-7; D not certain. Germline-derived CDR1 and CDR2 are LGHNA and YSLEER. This CDR3 spans 14 amino acids. Trimming stripped 4 bases from V and 3 bases from J, with 13 bases between. CDR3 protein: CASSRDYGIYEQYF. CDR3 bases: TGCGCCAGCAGCCGAGATTACGGAATCTACGAGCAGTACTTC.

About this clonotype: The junction departs from the called germline gene at one end, perhaps through a read error. J is TRBJ2-2 and V is TRBV7-9; D perhaps matches TRBD2 (6 bases). CDR1 and CDR2 (germline): SEHNR, FQNEAQ (reference sequence). The CDR3 sequence is 15 residues long. The chain's CDR3 is CASSLDLRGTGELVF. CDR3 sequence (DNA): TGTGCCAGCAGCTTAGATTTGCGGGGCACCGGGGAGCTGGTTTTT.

The V call is TRBV20-1, the J call TRBJ2-2; D possibly corresponds to TRBD2 (6 bases). Germline-derived CDR1 and CDR2 are DFQATT and SNEGSKA (reference sequence). Trimming stripped 6 bases from V and 7 bases from J, with 21 bases between. This CDR3 has 15 residues. CDR3 loop: CSASRGGTLGGELFF. CDR3 DNA: TGCAGTGCCTCGCGTGGGGGGACTCTCGGCGGGGAGCTGTTTTTT.

The V call is TRBV29-1, the J call TRBJ1-5; D gene unclear. CDR3 size: 13 residues. The germline V and J ends were trimmed by 5 bases and 3 bases, with 11 bases remaining between them. CDR1 is SQVTM, CDR2 ANQGSEA, per germline. CDR3 sequence: CSVTRGTNQPQHF. The CDR3 nucleotides are TGCAGCGTTACGAGAGGCACCAATCAGCCCCAGCATTTT.

The chain combines TRBV4-3 with TRBJ2-3; TRBD2 matches 7 bases. CDR3 size: 14 residues. Germline values: CDR1 LGHNA, CDR2 YSLEER. V lost 3 bases, J lost 5 bases, and 5 bases stayed unmatched. The CDR3 region has the DNA TGCGCCAGCAGCCAGGGCGCGGGGGAAGATACGCAGTATTTT. Protein: CASSQGAGEDTQYF.

The chain combines TRBV29-1 with TRBJ2-2; perhaps TRBD1 as D (5 bases). Trimming left V 5 bases short and J 6 bases short, with 16 bases between. Germline V gene data show CDR1 as SQVTM and CDR2 as ANQGSEA. The CDR3 spans 14 residues. As DNA, the CDR3 is TGCAGCGTTATTCAGGGATTTACGGCCGGGGAGCTGTTTTTT. Its translation: CSVIQGFTAGELFF.

This chain links TRBV7-8 with TRBJ2-3; no clear D gene. V was pared by 3 bases and J by 2 bases, with 9 bases between. The CDR3 totals 14 residues. CDR1 is SGHVS and CDR2 is FQNEAQ in the germline V gene. CDR3 coding DNA: TGTGCCAGCAGCTTTGCCAGCGTCACAGATACGCAGTATTTT. Protein product: CASSFASVTDTQYF.

This clonotype was seen ten or more times. The chain recombines TRBV6-5 with TRBJ2-1, with TRBD2 identical over 14 bases. Trimming at V came to 2 bases and at J to 7 bases, leaving 1 base not matched to a gene. The CDR3 extends over 15 amino acids. CDR1 and CDR2 from the germline V gene are MNHEY and SVGAGI. The CDR3 is CASSYGTSGGNEQFF. The CDR3 region has the DNA TGTGCCAGCAGTTACGGGACTAGCGGGGGTAATGAGCAGTTCTTC.

This clonotype appeared a few times. This rearrangement joins TRBV2 to TRBJ2-2; tentatively, D is TRBD2 (6 bases). Trimming took off 6 bases at V and 0 bases at J, with 11 bases between the two ends. This CDR3 is 15 amino acids long. CDR1 SNHLY and CDR2 FYNNEI come from the germline V gene. Here the CDR3 reads CASRREAANTGELFF. CDR3 sequence (DNA): TGTGCCAGCAGGAGGGAGGCAGCGAACACCGGGGAGCTGTTTTTT.

Only a few counts were recorded for this clonotype. V gene TRBV7-2 combines with J gene TRBJ2-3, with TRBD1 matching 9 bases. Germline assignment: CDR1 SGHTA and CDR2 FQGNSA. V was clipped by 0 bases and J by 6 bases; unmatched bases: 7. The CDR3 totals 16 residues. CDR3 residues: CASSLAAQGAGDTQYF. CDR3 sequence (DNA): TGTGCCAGCAGCTTAGCGGCACAGGGGGCCGGGGATACGCAGTATTTT.

The chain links TRBV6-6 to TRBJ1-5, with no clear D. V lost 6 bases and J 7 bases, leaving 13 bases between the germline ends. From germline, CDR1 is MNHNY and CDR2 SVGAGI (reference sequence). The CDR3 length is 13 residues. CDR3 sequence (DNA): TGTGCCAGCAGCCGCCGACGTGACCAGCCCCAGCATTTT. It is translated as CASSRRRDQPQHF.

This clonotype was detected a few times. J is TRBJ2-3 and V is TRBV5-4; 10 bases match TRBD2. The CDR3 is 16 amino acids. The V gene's germline CDR1 is SGHNT and CDR2 YYREEE (reference sequence). V was clipped by 4 bases and J by 1 base; unmatched bases: 6. This CDR3 reads CASSTGTSGGTDTQYF. As DNA, the CDR3 is TGTGCCAGCAGCACCGGCACTAGCGGGGGCACAGATACGCAGTATTTT.

The chain uses TRBV5-1 and TRBJ2-1; 11 bases line up with TRBD2. The germline V gene encodes CDR1 SGHRS and CDR2 YFSETQ. V lost 4 bases and J lost 5; bases outside the gene matches: 8. This CDR3 is built from 16 residues. This CDR3 is CASSNIAGGENNEQFF. The CDR3 nucleotides are TGCGCCAGCAGCAACATAGCGGGGGGGGAGAACAATGAGCAGTTCTTC.

The table lists this clonotype with a few counts. The chain has TRBV3-1 and TRBJ2-1; 8 nucleotides match TRBD2. Germline CDR1 is LGHDT and CDR2 is YNNKEL (reference sequence). This CDR3 contains 14 residues. After removal of 2 bases from V and 8 bases from J, the junction contained 5 bases not matched to a gene. Written as DNA, the CDR3 is TGTGCCAGCAGCCAACCGGGGGGGTTTGATGAGCAGTTCTTC. This codes for CASSQPGGFDEQFF.

The chain uses TRBV28 and TRBJ2-2, with D possibly being TRBD2 (5 bases). Trimming stripped 4 bases from V and 5 bases from J, with 14 bases between. Germline loops: CDR1 MDHEN, CDR2 SYDVKM. The CDR3 contains 15 residues. CDR3 in amino acids: CASSSPGIGTGELFF. The CDR3 DNA reads as TGTGCCAGCAGTTCCCCCGGGATCGGGACCGGGGAGCTGTTTTTT.

This clonotype was counted between two and nine times. Possible read error: a much larger clone is one base away. The chain couples TRBV27 to TRBJ2-3; no reliable D call. The CDR3 sequence is 11 residues long. CDR1 MNHEY and CDR2 SMNVEV come from the germline V gene (reference sequence). Trimming took 6 bases from V and 2 from J, leaving 3 bases between them. The CDR3 reads CASRYTDTQYF. DNA of the CDR3: TGTGCCAGCAGGTACACAGATACGCAGTATTTT.

This clonotype was recorded once. CDR3 protein: CASSQLGADTQYF. As DNA, the CDR3 is TGCGCCAGCAGCCAGCTGGGTGCAGATACGCAGTATTTT. The V gene is TRBV4-1, the J gene TRBJ2-3; unclear D gene. Trimming cost V 3 bases and J 4 bases, with 8 bases left between them. This CDR3 comprises 13 residues. Germline V CDR1 and CDR2: MGHRA, YSYEKL.